This T cell receptor beta chain was profiled in a study of blood T cell repertoires in COVID-19. Germline V CDR1 and CDR2: MNHEY, SVGAGI. The CDR3 loop spans 13 amino acids. V dropped 7 bases and J dropped 1 base, with 10 bases sitting between them. The table came from immunoSEQ multiplex PCR; TCRdb's copy has only in-frame clones and leaves some out. The repertoire consists of about 170,000 clones, with 70% to 90% occurring once and the leading ten covering over 2%. The receptor was isolated from an elderly woman with COVID-19, enrolled during active disease. The sequencing input was peripheral blood. J is TRBJ1-2 and V is TRBV6-5; D is undetermined. Here the CDR3 DNA reads TGTGCCAGCAAGGGAGACCTTAACTATGGCTACACCTTC. This translates into CASKGDLNYGYTF.